This TCR beta chain was sequenced during a study of cytomegalovirus exposure and HLA in healthy donors. General study results and limits: Most TCR beta V segments were productive about 90% or about 30% of the time in an earlier analysis. In a later analysis, TCR association rates varied by HLA locus: DRB1 most, HLA-C fewest.

CDR1 and CDR2 from the germline V gene are LNHNV and YYDKDF (reference sequence). The CDR3 has 15 residues. V lost 1 base and J lost 3, with 10 bases in between. To note about this clone: Its antigen is unknown.

Primers included in the PCR were 60 Vbeta and 13 Jbeta primers. Sequencing was performed with immunoSEQ multiplex PCR; in TCRdb, only in-frame clones are kept and a portion is missing. The repertoire consists of 150,000 to 200,000 clones, with approximately 80% occurring once and the leading ten covering approximately 5.4%. The receptor was derived from a woman aged 25 to 45 in good health and CMV-seropositive. The genes are TRBV15 and TRBJ1-3; possible D gene TRBD1, 6 bases. Sequenced sample: PBMCs. The CDR3 loop is CATSRGGHLGNTIYF. CDR3 sequence (DNA): TGTGCCACCAGCAGAGGGGGGCACCTTGGAAACACCATATATTTT.